These 5 T cell receptor beta chains were sequenced from one sample in a study of cytotoxic CD8 clonotypes in ibrutinib-treated CLL. Clones were sequenced by immunoSEQ multiplex PCR, and TCRdb holds only the in-frame ones, with some missing. The table shows hundreds of thousands of clones, with roughly two thirds occurring only once. The sample here was PBMCs, taken after 36 months of ibrutinib treatment. The origin of the receptors is a human donor with chronic lymphocytic leukemia.

The V and J genes are TRBV28 and TRBJ2-1; the D is unclear. The germline gives CDR1 MDHEN, CDR2 SYDVKM. The length of the CDR3 is 15 residues. Deletions cut 5 bases from V and 3 bases from J, with 14 bases between. The CDR3 spells CASSIRVIGYNEQFF. As DNA, the CDR3 is TGTGCCAGCAGTATACGGGTGATAGGCTACAATGAGCAGTTCTTC.

For this clone: The same CDR3 arises from other DNA sequences in this sample as well. The chain combines TRBV29-1 with TRBJ1-1; D is uncertain. The germline V gene has CDR1 SQVTM and CDR2 ANQGSEA. CDR3 length equals 11 residues. With 6 bases removed from V and 1 base from J, the gap between germline ends came to 6 bases. The CDR3 DNA reads as TGCAGCGTACACCGGAACACTGAAGCTTTCTTT. It encodes CSVHRNTEAFF.

The chain links TRBV5-1 to TRBJ2-7; D might be TRBD2 (5 bases). Germline CDR1 and CDR2: SGHRS and YFSETQ. V was clipped by 1 base and J by 2 bases, with 10 bases between them. The CDR3 loop spans 14 amino acids. This CDR3 is CASSLWGDTYEQYF. In DNA, the CDR3 is TGCGCCAGCAGCTTGTGGGGAGACACCTACGAGCAGTACTTC.

The chain is built from TRBV27 and TRBJ1-6, with 7 bases identical to TRBD1. From germline, CDR1 is MNHEY and CDR2 SMNVEV (reference sequence). CDR3 length: 16 residues. V was clipped by 4 bases and J by 4 bases; unmatched bases: 7. CDR3 nucleotides: TGTGCCAGCAGTTCGGGAGGGACAGCTTATAATTCACCCCTCCACTTT. Translating gives CASSSGGTAYNSPLHF.

The J gene is TRBJ1-2, the V gene TRBV7-2; no reliable D call. Germline assignment: CDR1 SGHTA and CDR2 FQGNSA. The CDR3 runs to 17 residues. Deletions cut 0 bases from V and 4 bases from J, with 18 bases between. The CDR3, as DNA: TGTGCCAGCAGCTTAGCATTAATACTTCACCGTTCCTATGGCTACACCTTC. Protein sequence: CASSLALILHRSYGYTF.